This paragraph reports one T cell receptor (beta chain). Germline CDR1 LGHDT, CDR2 YNNKEL (reference sequence). With V trimmed by 0 bases and J by 7 bases, 5 bases remained unmatched. This CDR3 has 14 residues. These data belong to a study of blood T cell repertoires in COVID-19. The repertoire was sequenced with immunoSEQ multiplex PCR; TCRdb's copy has only in-frame clones and lacks some. The sample lists some 100,000 clones; around nine tenths were seen once. The sequence was collected from a man between 65 and 85 years old with acute or convalescent COVID-19. V is TRBV3-1 (or the pseudogene TRBV3-2) and J is TRBJ1-2; 7 nucleotides line up with TRBD1. The sequencing sample was made of peripheral blood. The CDR3 DNA follows: TGTGCCAGCAGCCAAGAGCACAGGGGTGCTGGCTACACCTTC. Translating gives CASSQEHRGAGYTF.